This TCR beta chain was retrieved from a study of OX40 agonist ivuxolimab in advanced cancers. Trimming took off 7 bases at V and 8 bases at J, with 12 bases between the two ends. Germline V gene lookup returns CDR1 LNHDA and CDR2 SQIVND (reference sequence). This CDR3 comprises 13 residues. Sequenced by immunoSEQ multiplex PCR; TCRdb stores in-frame clones only, minus some. The sample has about 48,000 clones, around 84% seen once. The input for sequencing was CD4+ or CD8+ T cells sorted from blood, taken in a trial of the OX40 agonist ivuxolimab. This TCR came from an adult with an advanced solid tumor such as melanoma, head and neck, liver or kidney cancer. This chain links TRBV19 with TRBJ1-6; D might be TRBD1 (5 bases). The DNA of the CDR3 is TGTGCCAGTACGGACACGAGGGATTCACCCCTCCACTTT. Protein product: CASTDTRDSPLHF.